This TCR beta chain was sequenced in a study of T cell responses to AZD1222 COVID-19 vaccine. Germline loops: CDR1 MRHNA, CDR2 SNTAGT. The CDR3 spans 16 residues. Trimming at V came to 7 bases and at J to 0 bases, leaving 7 bases not matched to a gene. This clone showed up just once. Method: immunoSEQ multiplex PCR; TCRdb's copy keeps in-frame clones and lacks some. The sample holds over 85,000 clones, 85% to 90% seen once. This clonotype originated in an adult in good health. This chain joins TRBV6-4 and TRBJ1-3; 9 nucleotides agree with TRBD1. The input for sequencing was peripheral blood, taken on day 0 of AZD1222 vaccination. CDR3 sequence reads: CASNSSTGGSGNTIYF. CDR3 sequence (DNA): TGTGCCAGCAACTCATCGACAGGGGGCTCTGGAAACACCATATATTTT.